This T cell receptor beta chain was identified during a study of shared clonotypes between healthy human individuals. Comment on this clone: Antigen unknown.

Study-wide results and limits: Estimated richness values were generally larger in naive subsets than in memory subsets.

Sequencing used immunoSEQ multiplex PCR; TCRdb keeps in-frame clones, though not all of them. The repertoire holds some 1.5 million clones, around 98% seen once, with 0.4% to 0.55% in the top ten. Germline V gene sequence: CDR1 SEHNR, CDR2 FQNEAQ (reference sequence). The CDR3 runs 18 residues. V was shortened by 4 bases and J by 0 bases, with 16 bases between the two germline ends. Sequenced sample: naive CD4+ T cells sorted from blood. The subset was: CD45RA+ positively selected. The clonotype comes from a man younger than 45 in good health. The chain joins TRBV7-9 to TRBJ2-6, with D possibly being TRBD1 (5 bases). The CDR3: CASSSRWTLPSGANVLTF. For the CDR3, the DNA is TGTGCCAGCAGCTCCCGTTGGACACTTCCCTCTGGGGCCAACGTCCTGACTTTC.